The T cell receptor (beta chain) described here comes from a study of T cell clones after liver transplantation. Study-level information: TCRbeta sequencing after a pre-transplant mixed lymphocyte reaction identified graft-donor-reactive clones, later tracked in post-transplant blood. Study-wide results and caveats: Low donor cell numbers restricted donor-reactive repertoire measurement in two subjects.

V lost 4 bases to trimming and J lost 4 bases, with 14 bases between them. The length of the CDR3 is 16 residues. Per the germline V gene, CDR1 is KGHSH and CDR2 is LQKENI. Using immunoSEQ multiplex PCR, the repertoire was profiled, and TCRdb retains in-frame clones only, with some absent. The table shows about 120,000 clones, with about nine tenths occurring only once. This clone was recorded only once. Its antigen is not known. Sequencing was performed on CD4+ T cells from blood, taken 12 months after liver transplant. The genes are TRBV18 and TRBJ2-6; D perhaps matches TRBD1 (6 bases). This clonotype was obtained from a human patient who received a liver transplant. Some of the T cells may derive from the graft donor. This CDR3 reads CASSQDRLSGANVLTF. The DNA for the CDR3 is TGTGCCAGCTCACAAGACAGGCTTTCGGGGGCCAACGTCCTGACTTTC.